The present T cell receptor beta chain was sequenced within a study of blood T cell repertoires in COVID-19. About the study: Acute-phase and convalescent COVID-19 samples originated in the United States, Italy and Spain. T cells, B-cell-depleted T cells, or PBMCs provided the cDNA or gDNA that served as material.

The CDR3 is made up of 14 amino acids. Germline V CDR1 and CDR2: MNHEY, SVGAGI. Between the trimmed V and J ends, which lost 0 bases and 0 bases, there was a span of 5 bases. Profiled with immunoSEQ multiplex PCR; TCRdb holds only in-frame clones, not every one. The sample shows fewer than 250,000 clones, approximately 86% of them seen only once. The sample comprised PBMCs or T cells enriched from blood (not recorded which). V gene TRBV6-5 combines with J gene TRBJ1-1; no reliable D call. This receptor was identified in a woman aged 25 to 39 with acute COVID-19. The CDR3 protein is CASSYSTMNTEAFF. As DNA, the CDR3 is TGTGCCAGCAGTTACTCGACTATGAACACTGAAGCTTTCTTT.